The 20 T cell receptor beta chains below come from one sample, sequenced in a study of OX40 agonist ivuxolimab in advanced cancers. Here immunoSEQ multiplex PCR was the method, and the copy in TCRdb shows in-frame clones only, minus some. The repertoire holds tens of thousands of clones, with 80% to 90% as singletons. Sequencing was performed on CD4+ or CD8+ T cells sorted from blood, taken in a trial of the OX40 agonist ivuxolimab. The receptors originated from an adult with an advanced solid tumor such as melanoma, head and neck, liver or kidney cancer.

The chain uses TRBV11-2 and TRBJ2-3, with 11 bases that match TRBD2. After removal of 2 bases from V and 3 bases from J, the junction contained 1 base not matched to a gene. The CDR3 is 15 residues long. Germline V lookup: CDR1 SGHAT, CDR2 FQNNGV. CDR3 nucleotides: TGTGCCAGCAGCTTAAGGACTAGCGGGACAGATACGCAGTATTTT. Protein: CASSLRTSGTDTQYF.

CDR3 region: CASRSRRGQNTEAFF. The CDR3 coding sequence is TGTGCCAGCAGAAGTCGGAGGGGTCAGAACACTGAAGCTTTCTTT. The rearrangement links TRBV7-9 to TRBJ1-1; D might be TRBD1 (5 bases). Trimming stripped 6 bases from V and 1 base from J, with 15 bases between. The germline CDR1 and CDR2 sequences are SEHNR and FQNEAQ (reference sequence). CDR3 length: 15 residues.

This chain joins TRBV7-9 and TRBJ2-5, with D maybe TRBD2 (5 bases). This CDR3 region has 14 residues. The germline V gene has CDR1 SEHNR and CDR2 FQNEAQ (reference sequence). Trimming removed 2 bases from V and 3 bases from J, with 10 bases in between. CDR3 coding DNA: TGTGCCAGCAGCTTAAGAGGGTGGGAAGAGACCCAGTACTTC. Its translation is CASSLRGWEETQYF.

The V call is TRBV6-1, the J call TRBJ2-7; 8 positions match TRBD2. Trimming cost V 1 base and J 4 bases; bases outside gene matches: 3. Per the germline V gene, CDR1 is MNHNS and CDR2 is SASEGT. The CDR3 totals 14 residues. CDR3 protein: CASSEGGLAYEQYF. Written as DNA, the CDR3 is TGTGCCAGCAGTGAAGGAGGACTAGCTTACGAGCAGTACTTC.

The chain uses TRBV6-1 and TRBJ1-1; TRBD1 agrees at 7 bases. Germline loops: CDR1 MNHNS, CDR2 SASEGT. V lost 4 bases, J lost 4 bases, and 6 bases stayed unmatched. This CDR3 is built from 14 residues. The CDR3 coding sequence is TGTGCCAGCAGTGCAAAAGGGGACAGCACTGAAGCTTTCTTT. It encodes CASSAKGDSTEAFF.

This clone was picked up one time. The chain couples TRBV10-1 to TRBJ2-3; D might be TRBD1 (6 bases). CDR3 length: 16 amino acids. Trimming cost V 4 bases and J 4 bases, with 18 bases left between them. In germline, CDR1 is WNHNN, CDR2 SYGVQD (reference sequence). CDR3 loop: CASSGRDTPRPDTQYF. CDR3 nucleotide sequence: TGCGCCAGCAGTGGCCGGGACACCCCCCGGCCAGATACGCAGTATTTT.

This chain links TRBV15 with TRBJ2-1; D is perhaps TRBD1 (5 bases). There are 13 residues in the CDR3. The V gene's germline CDR1 is LNHNV and CDR2 YYDKDF (reference sequence). Trimming took off 4 bases at V and 7 bases at J, with 11 bases between the two ends. CDR3: CATSTGPGNEQFF. CDR3 DNA sequence: TGTGCCACCAGCACAGGGCCTGGGAATGAGCAGTTCTTC.

This chain connects TRBV5-1 to TRBJ1-2; 7 bases map to TRBD1. From germline, CDR1 is SGHRS and CDR2 YFSETQ. This CDR3 spans 13 amino acids. The junction had 5 bases not matched to a gene; V was cut back by 1 base and J by 8 bases. In DNA, the CDR3 is TGCGCCAGCAGCTTGAGGCAGGGGGACGGCTACACCTTC. Protein: CASSLRQGDGYTF.

This clone came up once. The chain is built from TRBV7-9 and TRBJ2-4; tentative D call: TRBD2 (5 bases). V was pared by 1 base and J by 13 bases, with 14 bases between. The CDR3 is made up of 13 amino acids. The germline CDR1 and CDR2 sequences are SEHNR and FQNEAQ (reference sequence). The CDR3 DNA follows: TGTGCCAGCAGCTTAGGGGGAGACACAGCGCAGTACTTC. It translates to CASSLGGDTAQYF. The full variable domain, its missing parts supplied by reference TRBV7-9 and TRBJ2-4, is DTGVSQNPRHKITKRGQNVTFRCDPISEHNRLYWYRQTLGQGPEFLTYFQNEAQLEKSRLLSDRFSAERPKGSFSTLEIQRTEQGDSAMYLCASSLGGDTAQYFGAGTRLSVL.

V is TRBV9 and J is TRBJ2-3; D gene uncertain. The CDR3 covers 14 residues. Germline loops: CDR1 SGDLS, CDR2 YYNGEE. Trimming removed 2 bases at V and 0 bases at J, with 7 bases between. The CDR3 protein is CASSVRVSTDTQYF. The CDR3 DNA reads as TGTGCCAGCAGCGTTAGAGTTAGCACAGATACGCAGTATTTT.

There are a few counts of this clone. CDR3 amino acids: CASSMGWQGAGYTF. In DNA form, the CDR3 reads TGTGCCAGTAGTATGGGGTGGCAGGGAGCTGGCTACACCTTC. The chain employs TRBV19 and TRBJ1-2; D is possibly TRBD1 (5 bases). The CDR3 totals 14 residues. The germline gives CDR1 LNHDA, CDR2 SQIVND (reference sequence). Trimming took off 3 bases at V and 7 bases at J, with 15 bases between the two ends.

The rearrangement links TRBV6-5 to TRBJ2-7, with D possibly being TRBD1 (6 bases). The CDR3 is 15 amino acids. V gave up 6 bases and J gave up 3 bases, with 18 bases separating them. Germline CDR1 is MNHEY and CDR2 is SVGAGI. Here the CDR3 reads CASSRDWAGVYEQYF. CDR3 nucleotide sequence: TGTGCCAGCAGCCGCGACTGGGCAGGGGTCTACGAGCAGTACTTC.

The rearrangement joins TRBV5-1 to TRBJ1-1, with D unclear. The V gene's germline CDR1 is SGHRS and CDR2 YFSETQ. Trimming removed 3 bases from V and 3 bases from J, with 9 bases in between. This CDR3 has 13 amino acids. CDR3 DNA: TGCGCCAGCAGCTCCGTCCCGGACACTGAAGCTTTCTTT. This codes for CASSSVPDTEAFF.

This clone occurred a few times. V is TRBV5-6 and J is TRBJ2-1; the D gene is possibly TRBD1 (6 bases). The germline V gene has CDR1 SGHDT and CDR2 YYEEEE. V lost 4 bases and J lost 5, with 13 bases in between. The CDR3 totals 14 residues. CDR3 residues: CASSPYRAHNEQFF. The DNA for the CDR3 is TGTGCCAGCAGCCCCTACAGGGCACACAATGAGCAGTTCTTC.

The CDR3 coding sequence is TGTGCCAGCAGCCTCAACCCCGGACAGGGGTCAAGGAATGAGCAGTTCTTC. It encodes CASSLNPGQGSRNEQFF. The rearrangement uses TRBV7-3 and TRBJ2-1, with 9 bases matching TRBD1. J gave up 7 bases and V 5 bases, and 15 bases lay outside the gene matches. Germline V lookup: CDR1 SGHTA, CDR2 FQGTGA. The CDR3 runs 17 residues.

This clone has just a few counts. The rearrangement uses TRBV10-3 and TRBJ2-3, with 9 bases matching TRBD2. Germline lookup yields CDR1 ENHRY and CDR2 SYGVKD. CDR3 length equals 15 residues. V shed 4 bases and J 1 base; nucleotides not matched to a gene: 3. DNA of the CDR3: TGTGCCATCAGTGTCGCGGGAGGGGGCACAGATACGCAGTATTTT. Translation gives CAISVAGGGTDTQYF.

The chain couples TRBV30 to TRBJ2-5; D perhaps matches TRBD2 (5 bases). Germline loops: CDR1 GTSNPN, CDR2 SVGIG (reference sequence). The length of the CDR3 is 14 residues. The germline V and J ends were trimmed by 1 base and 11 bases, with 20 bases remaining between them. The CDR3 DNA is TGTGCCTGGAGTGCTGGACTCGTTCTACTGAAGCAGTACTTC. Its protein product is CAWSAGLVLLKQYF.

The rearrangement uses TRBV7-2 and TRBJ2-1; no reliable D call. The V end was cut by 5 bases, the J end by 4 bases, with 6 bases between. Per the germline V gene, CDR1 is SGHTA and CDR2 is FQGNSA. The CDR3 contains 12 residues. CDR3 sequence: CASSPGYNEQFF. The CDR3 DNA reads as TGTGCCAGCAGCCCAGGTTACAATGAGCAGTTCTTC.

The chain has TRBV27 and TRBJ2-5; 7 bases are a match to TRBD1. Looked up from germline, CDR1 is MNHEY and CDR2 is SMNVEV (reference sequence). The CDR3 spans 13 residues. Germline trimming cut 6 bases from V and 4 bases from J; bases unmatched to any gene: 5. The DNA of the CDR3 is TGTGCCAGCAGCTATAGACAGGGAGAGACCCAGTACTTC. Encoded protein: CASSYRQGETQYF.

For the CDR3, the DNA is TGTGCCACCAGCAGAGTATTCATGGTCCCCTATGGCTACACCTTC. Translating it yields CATSRVFMVPYGYTF. The rearrangement links TRBV15 to TRBJ1-2; D gene ambiguous. V was shortened by 1 base and J by 4 bases, with 13 bases between the two germline ends. Per germline, CDR1 LNHNV and CDR2 YYDKDF (reference sequence). CDR3 length: 15 residues.